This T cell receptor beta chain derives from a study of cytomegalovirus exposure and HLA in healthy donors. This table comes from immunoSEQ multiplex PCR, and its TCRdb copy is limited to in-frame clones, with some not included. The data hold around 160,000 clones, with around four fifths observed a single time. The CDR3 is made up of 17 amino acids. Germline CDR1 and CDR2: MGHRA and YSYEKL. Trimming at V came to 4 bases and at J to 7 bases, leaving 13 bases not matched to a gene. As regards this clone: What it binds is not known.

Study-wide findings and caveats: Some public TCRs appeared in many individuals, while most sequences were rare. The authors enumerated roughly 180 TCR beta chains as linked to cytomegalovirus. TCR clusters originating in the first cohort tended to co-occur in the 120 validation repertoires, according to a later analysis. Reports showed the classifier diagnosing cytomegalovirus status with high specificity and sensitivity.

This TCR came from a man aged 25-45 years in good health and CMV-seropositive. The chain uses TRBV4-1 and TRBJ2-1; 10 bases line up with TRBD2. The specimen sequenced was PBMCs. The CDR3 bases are TGCGCCAGCAGCCTGGGCTGGAGCGGGGGGGCGGGGAATGAGCAGTTCTTC. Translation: CASSLGWSGGAGNEQFF.